This T cell receptor (beta chain) was captured by sequencing in a study of T cells in Graves' hyperthyroidism and ophthalmopathy. The germline CDR1 and CDR2 sequences are SGHTA and FQGNSA. V lost 1 base to trimming and J lost 5 bases; unmatched junction nucleotides: 7. This CDR3 is built from 16 residues. Amplification targeted TCR beta CDR3 regions from RNA transcripts. The HTBI primer set served for first-round RT-PCR of the TCR CDR3. A single record per CDR3 protein comes from TCRdb applying MiXCR to the multiplex PCR reads. There are about 410,000 distinct CDR3 sequences in the sample; about 15% occur only once, and approximately 13% lies in the top ten.

What was sequenced was blood. This chain connects TRBV7-2 to TRBJ1-5; 8 bases match TRBD1. This clonotype was sampled from a young man with Graves' ophthalmopathy. CDR3 nucleotide sequence: TGTGCCAGCAGCTTAGACAGGACAGGGCGGCATCAGCCCCAGCATTTT. Residues: CASSLDRTGRHQPQHF.